The TCR beta chain under discussion was sequenced for a study of blood T cell repertoires in COVID-19. For the study at large: Specimens from acute and convalescent COVID-19 originated in the United States, Italy and Spain. From T cells, B-cell-depleted T cells, or PBMCs came the material, which was cDNA or gDNA.

In the original workflow: Amplification of reference gene primers provided the estimated nucleated cell counts. Assay used: immunoSEQ multiplex PCR; TCRdb lists only in-frame clones, some missing. V and J calls and clone size follow that table, whereas D and trimming were derived from the DNA. The sample yields about 110,000 clones, 75% to 80% seen once. Sequencing was done on a sample of peripheral blood. The clonotype comes from a woman older than 75 with active or convalescent COVID-19.

This CDR3 is CSVGERTGHGYTF. The DNA of the CDR3 is TGCAGCGTTGGAGAAAGGACAGGTCATGGCTACACCTTC. The rearrangement uses TRBV29-1 and TRBJ1-2, with TRBD1 identical over 7 bases. The J segment lost 6 bases and the V segment lost 4 bases, leaving 8 bases of the junction unmatched. CDR3 length: 13 residues. Germline V gene data show CDR1 as SQVTM and CDR2 as ANQGSEA.